These T cell receptor beta chains were read from a single sample in a study of cytomegalovirus exposure and HLA in healthy donors. Only in-frame clones appear in the TCRdb table, and some are missing; sequencing was by immunoSEQ multiplex PCR. The sample holds some 180,000 clones; roughly 80% are singletons and the top ten take around 2.3%. The sequencing input was PBMCs. These receptors came from a male donor in good health and CMV-seronegative. CDR3s include the opening cysteine and the closing phenylalanine or tryptophan. The D gene is left open where the match is weak. Only some rows state a clone size, as once, few, many or a class for expanded clones.

d_gene,abundance,j_gene,v_gene,CDR3aa,CDR3nt
TRBD2,-,TRBJ2-1,TRBV2,CASSERNGGGGFEQFF,TGTGCCAGCAGTGAAAGGAACGGGGGGGGAGGGTTTGAGCAGTTCTTC
TRBD1,-,TRBJ2-7,TRBV29-1,CSGRQGAGEQYF,TGCAGCGGAAGACAGGGGGCTGGGGAGCAGTACTTC
TRBD1,-,TRBJ1-1,TRBV9,CASSSDRGWTEAFF,TGTGCCAGCAGCAGCGACAGGGGGTGGACTGAAGCTTTCTTT
TRBD2,-,TRBJ2-7,TRBV18,CASSPFSGASSYEQYF,TGTGCCAGCTCACCTTTTAGCGGGGCGAGCTCCTACGAGCAGTACTTC
-,-,TRBJ1-5,TRBV7-9,CASSYTDGSNQPQHF,TGTGCCAGCAGCTATACTGATGGTAGCAATCAGCCCCAGCATTTT
TRBD1,-,TRBJ2-7,TRBV6-1,CASSLDRAGEQYF,TGTGCCAGCAGTCTCGACAGGGCGGGCGAGCAGTACTTC
TRBD2,-,TRBJ2-7,TRBV7-6,CASSPGRGTGTSSYEQYF,TGTGCCAGCAGCCCGGGGAGGGGGACCGGGACTAGCTCCTACGAGCAGTACTTC
-,-,TRBJ2-5,TRBV13,CASSWRGPSETQYF,TGTGCCAGCAGTTGGCGGGGTCCGTCGGAGACCCAGTACTTC
-,-,TRBJ2-5,TRBV7-9,CASSLDRQETQYF,TGTGCCAGCAGCTTAGACAGACAAGAGACCCAGTACTTC
-,-,TRBJ2-4,TRBV27,CASSSRHQGKNIQYF,TGTGCCAGCAGTTCCAGACATCAAGGCAAAAACATTCAGTACTTC
-,-,TRBJ1-5,TRBV5-5,CASSPSAGSGNQPQHF,TGTGCCAGCAGCCCAAGTGCAGGGTCGGGCAATCAGCCCCAGCATTTT
-,few,TRBJ2-6,TRBV6-1,CASRVSGANVLTF,TGTGCCAGCCGGGTCTCTGGGGCCAACGTCCTGACTTTC
-,-,TRBJ1-3,TRBV11-2,CASSLGTEGNTIYF,TGTGCCAGCAGCTTAGGGACAGAAGGAAACACCATATATTTT
TRBD2,-,TRBJ2-5,TRBV9,CASSLLAGGETQYF,TGTGCCAGCAGCTTACTAGCGGGGGGGGAGACCCAGTACTTC
-,-,TRBJ1-1,TRBV7-6,CASSRAGWGNTEAFF,TGTGCCAGCAGCCGGGCAGGGTGGGGGAACACTGAAGCTTTCTTT
-,-,TRBJ1-3,TRBV11-2,CASYPGNSGNTIYF,TGTGCCAGTTACCCAGGGAACTCTGGAAACACCATATATTTT
-,-,TRBJ2-3,TRBV11-3,CASSGTTDTQYF,TGTGCCAGCAGCGGGACAACAGATACGCAGTATTTT
-,-,TRBJ2-2,TRBV5-1,CASSSPGAGPNTGELFF,TGCGCCAGCAGCTCCCCGGGTGCGGGGCCGAACACCGGGGAGCTGTTTTTT
TRBD1,-,TRBJ1-5,TRBV7-2,CASTLGQGVGNQPQHF,TGTGCCAGCACCTTAGGACAGGGGGTGGGAAACCAGCCCCAGCATTTT
TRBD1,-,TRBJ1-2,TRBV18,CASSREDREGYTF,TGTGCCAGCTCACGCGAAGACAGGGAAGGCTACACCTTC
-,-,TRBJ2-2,TRBV11-3,CASSSRPGTSSGELFF,TGTGCCAGCAGCTCCCGTCCCGGGACAAGCTCCGGGGAGCTGTTTTTT
-,-,TRBJ2-5,TRBV19,CASSIGLRGGETQYF,TGTGCCAGTAGTATCGGGCTAAGGGGGGGAGAGACCCAGTACTTC
TRBD2,-,TRBJ2-1,TRBV10-3,CAISGGGRFNEQFF,TGTGCCATCAGTGGCGGGGGAAGATTCAATGAGCAGTTCTTC